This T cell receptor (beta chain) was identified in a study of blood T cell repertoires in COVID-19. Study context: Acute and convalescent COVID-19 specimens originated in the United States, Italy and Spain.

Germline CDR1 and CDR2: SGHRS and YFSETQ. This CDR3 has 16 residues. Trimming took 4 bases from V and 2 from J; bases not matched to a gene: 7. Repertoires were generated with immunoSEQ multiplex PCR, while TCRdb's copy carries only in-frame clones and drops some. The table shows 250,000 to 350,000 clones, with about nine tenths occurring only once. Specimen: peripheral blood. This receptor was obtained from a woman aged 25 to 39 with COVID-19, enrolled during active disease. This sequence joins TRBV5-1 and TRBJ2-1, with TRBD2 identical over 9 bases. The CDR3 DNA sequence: TGCGCCAGCAGCCCCGTAGCGGGAGCTACCTACAATGAGCAGTTCTTC. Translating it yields CASSPVAGATYNEQFF.